Listed here are 32 T cell receptor beta chains from one sample, sequenced in a study of T cells in Graves' hyperthyroidism and ophthalmopathy. TCR beta CDR3 regions were amplified from RNA. HTBI primers were employed in a first-round RT-PCR of the TCR CDR3. TCRdb itself ran the multiplex PCR reads through MiXCR, one entry per CDR3 protein. The sample holds 140,000 or so distinct CDR3 sequences; about 20% are singletons and the top ten take roughly 71%. Sample: blood. The receptors derive from a woman aged 50 to 65 with Graves' hyperthyroidism that later progressed to Graves' ophthalmopathy.

V usage is TRBV12-3 or TRBV12-4 and J usage is TRBJ1-1, with 10 bases that match TRBD1. Trimming cost V 8 bases and J 5 bases; bases outside gene matches: 8. The CDR3 covers 14 residues. The CDR3 nucleotides read TGTGCCAGCCCAGGGGACAGGGGTGGTACTGAAGCTTTCTTT. This gives the protein CASPGDRGGTEAFF.

This chain's CDR3 is CASSGQGAVIGTDTQYF. The CDR3 bases are TGTGCCAGCAGTGGACAGGGGGCCGTCATTGGCACAGATACGCAGTATTTT. This chain uses TRBV2 with TRBJ2-3, with 10 bases that match TRBD1. J was trimmed by 1 base and V by 4 bases; bases with no gene match: 8. This CDR3 is built from 17 residues. Germline CDR1 and CDR2: SNHLY and FYNNEI.

This clonotype was seen at least ten times. V and J are TRBV10-1 and TRBJ2-7, with D possibly matching TRBD2 (5 bases). Per the germline V gene, CDR1 is WNHNN and CDR2 is SYGVQD (reference sequence). The CDR3 contains 15 residues. V was pared by 0 bases and J by 7 bases, with 16 bases between. CDR3 DNA: TGCGCCAGCAGTGAGTCGGGAGCGCGGCAAGGGGAGCAGTACTTC. Translation gives CASSESGARQGEQYF.

This clonotype has ten or more counts. V gene TRBV3-1 combines with J gene TRBJ2-1; D is ambiguous. The V gene's germline CDR1 is LGHDT and CDR2 YNNKEL (reference sequence). Trimming took off 6 bases at V and 6 bases at J, with 12 bases between the two ends. CDR3 size: 13 residues. CDR3 region: CASRPEGVNEQFF. As DNA, the CDR3 is TGTGCCAGCAGACCGGAAGGAGTCAATGAGCAGTTCTTC.

Ten or more counts support this clonotype. The chain has TRBV20-1 and TRBJ2-7, with 8 bases identical to TRBD1. The trim removed 6 bases at V and 1 base at J, leaving 2 bases unmatched. Looked up from germline, CDR1 is DFQATT and CDR2 is SNEGSKA (reference sequence). The CDR3 spans 12 residues. The CDR3 DNA follows: TGCAGTGCAAGACAGGGGTCCTACGAGCAGTACTTC. Encoded protein: CSARQGSYEQYF.

This clonotype was seen many times. The genes are TRBV18 and TRBJ2-7, with TRBD1 matching 7 bases. There are 13 residues in the CDR3. Germline V gene data show CDR1 as KGHSH and CDR2 as LQKENI. V shed 2 bases and J 6 bases; nucleotides not matched to a gene: 4. CDR3 in amino acids: CASSPAQGFEQYF. In DNA, the CDR3 is TGTGCCAGCTCACCAGCACAGGGGTTCGAGCAGTACTTC.

This clonotype occurred many times. This chain links TRBV5-5 with TRBJ1-1, with D perhaps matching TRBD1 (5 bases). V lost 3 bases to trimming and J lost 2 bases, with 8 bases between them. There are 13 residues in the CDR3. The germline V gene encodes CDR1 SGHKS and CDR2 YYEKEE (reference sequence). CDR3 region: CASSWDGNTEAFF. CDR3 bases: TGTGCCAGCAGCTGGGACGGAAACACTGAAGCTTTCTTT.

In this sample, this clonotype turned up a few times. V usage is TRBV6-1 and J usage is TRBJ2-1; D perhaps matches TRBD2 (5 bases). The CDR3 consists of 15 residues. Trimming pared 5 bases from V and 3 bases from J, leaving 14 bases between. CDR1 and CDR2 from the germline V gene are MNHNS and SASEGT. Written as DNA, the CDR3 is TGTGCCAGCAGTTATTGGGAGACGGGCTACAATGAGCAGTTCTTC. Translation: CASSYWETGYNEQFF.

The chain's CDR3 is CAISEPYNEQFF. DNA of the CDR3: TGTGCCATCAGTGAACCCTACAATGAGCAGTTCTTC. The rearrangement joins TRBV10-3 to TRBJ2-1; D gene uncertain. The germline CDR1 and CDR2 sequences are ENHRY and SYGVKD. The CDR3 sequence is 12 residues long. The V and J ends lost 3 bases and 2 bases respectively, with 2 bases between them.

This clonotype was found a few times. The V gene is TRBV5-5, the J gene TRBJ1-6; D gene uncertain. The CDR3 has 14 residues. The V end was cut by 4 bases, the J end by 10 bases, with 15 bases between. Germline V lookup: CDR1 SGHKS, CDR2 YYEKEE (reference sequence). CDR3 residues: CASSRYTAGSPLHF. CDR3 nucleotide sequence: TGTGCCAGCAGCCGATACACCGCAGGCTCACCCCTCCACTTT.

The rearrangement uses TRBV20-1 and TRBJ1-3, with D uncertain. Germline V gene sequence: CDR1 DFQATT, CDR2 SNEGSKA (reference sequence). The V and J ends lost 6 bases and 2 bases respectively, with 14 bases between them. The CDR3 has 14 residues. CDR3 bases: TGCAGTGCGGCCCTCTATGGCGCTGGAAACACCATATATTTT. Translated, it gives CSAALYGAGNTIYF.

This rearrangement joins TRBV7-9 to TRBJ2-1; possibly TRBD1 or TRBD2 for D (5 bases each). V was trimmed by 5 bases and J by 4 bases, leaving 27 bases between them. Germline V gene lookup returns CDR1 SEHNR and CDR2 FQNEAQ (reference sequence). The CDR3 is made up of 19 amino acids. The CDR3: CASSNTNVGTENSYNEQFF. The CDR3 DNA is TGTGCCAGCAGCAACACTAATGTGGGGACGGAGAACTCGTACAATGAGCAGTTCTTC. Drawing the rest from reference TRBV7-9 and TRBJ2-1, the complete variable domain is DTGVSQNPRHKITKRGQNVTFRCDPISEHNRLYWYRQTLGQGPEFLTYFQNEAQLEKSRLLSDRFSAERPKGSFSTLEIQRTEQGDSAMYLCASSNTNVGTENSYNEQFFGPGTRLTVL.

This clonotype was seen at least ten times. This sequence joins TRBV7-9 and TRBJ1-1; D unresolved. CDR3 length equals 13 residues. Germline V gene lookup returns CDR1 SEHNR and CDR2 FQNEAQ (reference sequence). Trimming took off 8 bases at V and 1 base at J, with 11 bases between the two ends. The CDR3, as DNA: TGTGCCAGCCGTCCGCTGGGGAACACTGAAGCTTTCTTT. It is translated as CASRPLGNTEAFF.

V gene TRBV7-9 combines with J gene TRBJ2-2; tentative D call: TRBD2 (5 bases). The CDR3 covers 14 residues. Germline V gives CDR1 SEHNR, CDR2 FQNEAQ (reference sequence). Deletions cut 5 bases from V and 0 bases from J, with 7 bases between. CDR3 in amino acids: CASSADSNTGELFF. The CDR3, as DNA: TGTGCCAGCAGCGCGGACTCGAACACCGGGGAGCTGTTTTTT.

This clonotype has only one observation. This chain links TRBV11-2 with TRBJ2-7; the match to TRBD2 covers 9 bases. CDR3 length: 16 residues. V lost 5 bases to trimming and J lost 2 bases; unmatched junction nucleotides: 10. The V gene's germline CDR1 is SGHAT and CDR2 FQNNGV. DNA of the CDR3: TGTGCCAGCAGCCCCATAAGGCGGGAGGGTACCTACGAGCAGTACTTC. As protein: CASSPIRREGTYEQYF.

The chain couples TRBV28 to TRBJ2-1, with 13 nucleotides matching TRBD2. Germline-derived CDR1 and CDR2 are MDHEN and SYDVKM. This CDR3 contains 17 residues. V dropped 4 bases and J dropped 0; count of bases not matched to a gene: 3. CDR3 sequence: CASSSGTSGTSYNEQFF. The DNA for the CDR3 is TGTGCCAGCAGTTCCGGGACTAGCGGGACCTCCTACAATGAGCAGTTCTTC.

This clonotype was counted many times. The chain joins TRBV2 to TRBJ2-7; no reliable D call. Germline CDR1 is SNHLY and CDR2 is FYNNEI. The CDR3 runs to 11 residues. Trimming removed 6 bases from V and 9 bases from J, with 12 bases in between. Written as DNA, the CDR3 is TGTGCCAGCAGGCTTTTAGCTGCGCAGTACTTC. It translates to CASRLLAAQYF.

This clonotype was picked up many times. The chain carries TRBV24-1 and TRBJ2-1, with 8 positions matching TRBD2. The V gene's germline CDR1 is KGHDR and CDR2 SFDVKD. V shed 3 bases, J shed 8 bases, and the junction held 8 bases outside the gene matches. The CDR3 runs to 15 residues. CDR3 in amino acids: CATSDRGRSTHEQFF. CDR3 bases: TGTGCCACCAGTGATCGCGGGAGGTCCACACATGAGCAGTTCTTC.

This clonotype was detected many times. The chain has TRBV5-5 and TRBJ2-3; TRBD2 aligns across 11 bases. The CDR3 has 15 residues. Germline CDR1 and CDR2: SGHKS and YYEKEE (reference sequence). V shed 1 base and J 6 bases; nucleotides not matched to a gene: 4. CDR3 bases: TGTGCCAGCAGCTTGCCTAGCGGGAGGTCGGATACGCAGTATTTT. Protein: CASSLPSGRSDTQYF.

Ten or more counts support this clonotype. The chain uses TRBV5-1 and TRBJ2-1; either TRBD1 or TRBD2 may supply D (5 bases each). The germline CDR1 and CDR2 sequences are SGHRS and YFSETQ. The ends were cut back, 6 bases at V and 8 bases at J, with 15 bases in the middle. This CDR3 has 13 residues. The CDR3 nucleotides read TGCGCCAGCACCGGGACCAGGCGGGATGAGCAGTTCTTC. Translation: CASTGTRRDEQFF.

This clonotype was seen at least ten times. The V gene is TRBV20-1, the J gene TRBJ2-7; D not certain. Germline V gene data show CDR1 as DFQATT and CDR2 as SNEGSKA (reference sequence). This CDR3 region has 14 residues. Trimming stripped 1 base from V and 3 bases from J, with 13 bases between. The DNA of the CDR3 is TGCAGTGCTAGAGGGCCAAGCGCGAACTACGAGCAGTACTTC. This translates into CSARGPSANYEQYF.

This clonotype turned up a few times. This chain uses TRBV7-2 with TRBJ2-7; D is uncertain. The CDR3 loop spans 12 amino acids. Trimming pared 5 bases from V and 2 bases from J, leaving 7 bases between. Germline V gene sequence: CDR1 SGHTA, CDR2 FQGNSA. The CDR3 loop is CASSMTPYEQYF. CDR3 in DNA: TGTGCCAGCAGCATGACTCCCTACGAGCAGTACTTC.

This clonotype was counted at least ten times. This rearrangement joins TRBV6-1 to TRBJ2-7; 10 nucleotides agree with TRBD2. The CDR3 sequence is 15 residues long. J gave up 1 base and V 7 bases, and 7 bases lay outside the gene matches. Germline V CDR1 and CDR2: MNHNS, SASEGT. This chain's CDR3 is CASTTGAGGSYEQYF. For the CDR3, the DNA is TGTGCCAGCACCACAGGAGCGGGGGGGTCCTACGAGCAGTACTTC.

The chain has TRBV5-4 and TRBJ2-1; TRBD1 matches at 8 bases. After removal of 0 bases from V and 5 bases from J, the junction contained 4 bases not matched to a gene. Per the germline V gene, CDR1 is SGHNT and CDR2 is YYREEE (reference sequence). The CDR3 sequence is 15 residues long. CDR3 sequence reads: CASSLDWTGHNEQFF. The CDR3 DNA sequence: TGTGCCAGCAGCTTGGATTGGACAGGGCACAATGAGCAGTTCTTC.

This clonotype has a count of ten or more. V is TRBV28 and J is TRBJ2-5, with D perhaps matching TRBD1 (6 bases). Germline CDR1 is MDHEN and CDR2 is SYDVKM. The CDR3 consists of 14 residues. The V end lost 3 bases, the J end lost 5 bases, and 13 bases lay between the germline ends. CDR3 sequence: CASSFRFTGETQYF. The CDR3 DNA reads as TGTGCCAGCAGTTTCCGGTTTACAGGGGAGACCCAGTACTTC. Based on the CDR3 plus reference TRBV28 and TRBJ2-5, the full variable domain is DVKVTQSSRYLVKRTGEKVFLECVQDMDHENMFWYRQDPGLGLRLIYFSYDVKMKEKGDIPEGYSVSREKKERFSLILESASTNQTSMYLCASSFRFTGETQYFGPGTRLLVL.

This clonotype was observed at least ten times. The rearrangement links TRBV30 to TRBJ2-7; the match to TRBD2 covers 8 bases. The CDR3 sequence is 14 residues long. Germline assignment: CDR1 GTSNPN and CDR2 SVGIG (reference sequence). V shed 4 bases and J 4 bases; nucleotides not matched to a gene: 9. The CDR3 is CAWKSGRASYEQYF. The DNA of the CDR3 is TGTGCCTGGAAATCCGGGAGGGCCTCTTACGAGCAGTACTTC.

The chain recombines TRBV20-1 with TRBJ1-4, with a possible D match to TRBD1 (6 bases). The CDR3 runs 14 residues. CDR1 is DFQATT, CDR2 SNEGSKA, per germline (reference sequence). Trimming took 5 bases from V and 4 from J, leaving 14 bases between them. The CDR3 DNA reads TGCAGTGCTGAGGACAGCCGCCTTAATGAAAAACTGTTTTTT. Amino acid sequence: CSAEDSRLNEKLFF.

The table lists this clonotype with many counts. The chain carries TRBV18 and TRBJ2-3; the match to TRBD1 covers 9 bases. CDR1 is KGHSH, CDR2 LQKENI, per germline. V lost 3 bases, J lost 1 base, and 2 bases stayed unmatched. The CDR3 has 15 residues. The CDR3: CASSPRTGGTDTQYF. DNA of the CDR3: TGTGCCAGCTCACCGCGGACAGGGGGCACAGATACGCAGTATTTT. The variable domain in full, completed from reference TRBV18 and TRBJ2-3, reads NAGVMQNPRHLVRRRGQEARLRCSPMKGHSHVYWYRQLPEEGLKFMVYLQKENIIDESGMPKERFSAEFPKEGPSILRIQQVVRGDSAAYFCASSPRTGGTDTQYFGPGTRLTVL.

This clonotype was seen at least ten times. The rearrangement links TRBV11-3 to TRBJ2-1; D not certain. With 5 bases removed from V and 6 bases from J, the gap between germline ends came to 14 bases. Germline loops: CDR1 SGHNT, CDR2 YENEEA. The CDR3 consists of 14 residues. In nucleotides, the CDR3 is TGTGCCAGCAGCCCCTCGGGCGGCCCCAATGAGCAGTTCTTC. It is translated as CASSPSGGPNEQFF.

This clonotype was counted a few times. The chain combines TRBV4-1 with TRBJ2-1, with TRBD2 matching over 8 bases. Germline V gene sequence: CDR1 MGHRA, CDR2 YSYEKL. The CDR3 has 13 amino acids. Unmatched junction bases numbered 7, after V lost 6 bases and J lost 9 bases. The chain's CDR3 is CASRSGGDGEQFF. In DNA, the CDR3 is TGCGCCAGCAGATCCGGGGGGGACGGTGAGCAGTTCTTC.

The chain recombines TRBV27 with TRBJ2-7, with 10 bases fitting TRBD2. This CDR3 region has 16 residues. V lost 5 bases and J lost 1; bases outside the gene matches: 8. The germline V gene has CDR1 MNHEY and CDR2 SMNVEV (reference sequence). CDR3 residues: CASSLHTSGKSYEQYF. CDR3 coding DNA: TGTGCCAGCAGTCTCCACACTAGCGGGAAATCCTACGAGCAGTACTTC.

The CDR3 region is CASSPNPNQPQHF. The CDR3 nucleotides are TGTGCCAGCAGCCCAAACCCTAATCAGCCCCAGCATTTT. The chain employs TRBV16 and TRBJ1-5, with unresolved D. The V gene's germline CDR1 is KGHSY and CDR2 FQNENV. The CDR3 spans 13 residues. Trimming shortened V by 4 bases and J by 4 bases, and 8 bases separated the two germline ends.